This T cell receptor beta chain was observed in a study of blood T cell repertoires in COVID-19. Study-wide context: From T cells, B-cell-depleted T cells, or PBMCs came the material, which was cDNA or gDNA.

Using immunoSEQ multiplex PCR, the repertoire was profiled, and TCRdb retains in-frame clones only, with some absent. Found here are 250,000 to 350,000 clones, 80% to 95% of them singletons; the top ten hold 6.5% to 8%. Trimming removed 5 bases at V and 0 bases at J, with 16 bases between. The CDR3 loop spans 16 amino acids. Germline V CDR1 and CDR2: SGHVS, FQNEAQ. The specimen sequenced was peripheral blood. The V gene is TRBV7-8, the J gene TRBJ1-1, with D possibly TRBD1 on 5 matching bases. The source is a woman aged 25 to 39 with COVID-19, enrolled during active disease. For the CDR3, the DNA is TGTGCCAGCAGCCGGGGTTCGGGGGGTCTGAACACTGAAGCTTTCTTT. This encodes CASSRGSGGLNTEAFF.